This T cell receptor beta chain was documented in a study of T cell responses to AZD1222 COVID-19 vaccine. Germline V CDR1 and CDR2: WNHNN, SYGVQD (reference sequence). CDR3 length: 15 residues. The V gene end was trimmed by 3 bases and the J gene end by 0 bases; junction bases not matched to a gene: 0. Sequenced by immunoSEQ multiplex PCR; TCRdb stores in-frame clones only, minus some. This sample has approximately 74,000 clones, with roughly 87% found just once. The chain carries TRBV10-1 and TRBJ2-1; 9 positions match TRBD2. This material consisted of peripheral blood, taken 28 days after the second AZD1222 dose. The receptor comes from an adult who received the AZD1222 COVID-19 vaccine. CDR3 sequence: CASSDSGSSYNEQFF. Written as DNA, the CDR3 is TGCGCCAGCAGTGATAGCGGGAGCTCCTACAATGAGCAGTTCTTC.